The 6 T cell receptor beta chains presented below share a single source sample, sequenced in a study of CD8 T cells in ankylosing spondylitis. Regarding the study as a whole: A motif in TCR beta, a set of roughly 8 highly homologous variants, appeared characteristic of ankylosing spondylitis blood.

For these TCRs, the target antigens are not known. TCRdb processed the 5' RACE reads anew with MiXCR; each CDR3 protein has one entry. The sample comprises hundreds of thousands of distinct CDR3 sequences, roughly 12% of which are singletons, and approximately 0.51% rests with the top ten. Specimen: blood, either unsorted or a sorted T cell fraction (not recorded which). The receptors derive from a male donor with ankylosing spondylitis.

This clonotype was counted a few times. V gene TRBV6-5 combines with J gene TRBJ2-1; a possible D gene is TRBD2 (5 bases). With 0 bases removed from V and 9 bases from J, the gap between germline ends came to 15 bases. Germline V CDR1 and CDR2: MNHEY, SVGAGI. This CDR3 contains 15 residues. CDR3 nucleotides: TGTGCCAGCAGTTACTCGCTACCAAAAGGGAGTGAGCAGTTCTTC. It yields the protein CASSYSLPKGSEQFF.

The sample holds a few counts of this clonotype. The V and J genes are TRBV18 and TRBJ2-7; TRBD2 matches 10 bases. This CDR3 spans 14 amino acids. Looked up from germline, CDR1 is KGHSH and CDR2 is LQKENI. V shed 6 bases and J 6 bases; nucleotides not matched to a gene: 8. For the CDR3, the DNA is TGTGCCAGCTCCCCCACCACTAGCGGGACCGAGCAGTACTTC. It yields the protein CASSPTTSGTEQYF.

In DNA form, the CDR3 reads TGTGCCAGCAGTTGGGAGGCGGGGGGGCTCACAGATACGCAGTATTTT. Residues: CASSWEAGGLTDTQYF. The rearrangement links TRBV6-5 to TRBJ2-3, with 9 nucleotides matching TRBD2. The germline V gene encodes CDR1 MNHEY and CDR2 SVGAGI. The CDR3 loop spans 16 amino acids. The junction had 7 bases not matched to a gene; V was cut back by 4 bases and J by 2 bases.

The CDR3 region is CASSVYGRADEQFF. The CDR3 region has the DNA TGTGCCAGCAGCGTTTACGGGAGGGCCGATGAGCAGTTCTTC. The chain uses TRBV9 and TRBJ2-1, with 8 bases aligning to TRBD2. V was pared by 2 bases and J by 8 bases, with 6 bases of the junction left unmatched. There are 14 residues in the CDR3. Germline values: CDR1 SGDLS, CDR2 YYNGEE.

This clonotype has a count of ten or more. The chain is built from TRBV11-2 and TRBJ1-3, with D possibly TRBD1 on 5 matching bases. With 3 bases removed from V and 3 bases from J, the gap between germline ends came to 18 bases. CDR3 length equals 17 residues. Germline V CDR1 and CDR2: SGHAT, FQNNGV. CDR3 amino acids: CASSFVRTPPLGNTIYF. CDR3 DNA: TGTGCCAGCAGCTTCGTCAGGACACCTCCTCTTGGAAACACCATATATTTT.

This clonotype appeared a few times. This chain uses TRBV9 with TRBJ2-2; D not resolved. The CDR3 runs to 16 residues. V lost 0 bases to trimming and J lost 0 bases, with 9 bases between them. Germline V gene lookup returns CDR1 SGDLS and CDR2 YYNGEE. CDR3 sequence reads: CASSVALGANTGELFF. CDR3 DNA sequence: TGTGCCAGCAGCGTAGCTCTTGGGGCGAACACCGGGGAGCTGTTTTTT.